In this sample, the clone carrying this T cell receptor (beta chain) turned up once. The sample originates from a study of PD-1 blockade in classical Hodgkin lymphoma. CDR1 is SGHNT and CDR2 is YYREEE in the germline V gene (reference sequence). V lost 0 bases and J 4 bases, leaving 10 bases between the germline ends. The CDR3 has 14 amino acids. Stated time point: newly diagnosed, previously untreated cHL patient sample. Untreated, newly diagnosed classical Hodgkin lymphoma PBMCs served for comparison. TCRdb's copy holds only in-frame clones and misses some; the assay was immunoSEQ multiplex PCR. The table includes tens of thousands of clones, roughly 94% detected once.

The genes are TRBV5-4 and TRBJ1-1; no clear D. The sample comprised peripheral blood mononuclear cells (PBMCs). The origin of this receptor is a human donor with classical Hodgkin lymphoma. The CDR3 region is CASSLGRVSTEAFF. The CDR3 DNA is TGTGCCAGCAGCTTGGGGAGGGTGAGCACTGAAGCTTTCTTT.